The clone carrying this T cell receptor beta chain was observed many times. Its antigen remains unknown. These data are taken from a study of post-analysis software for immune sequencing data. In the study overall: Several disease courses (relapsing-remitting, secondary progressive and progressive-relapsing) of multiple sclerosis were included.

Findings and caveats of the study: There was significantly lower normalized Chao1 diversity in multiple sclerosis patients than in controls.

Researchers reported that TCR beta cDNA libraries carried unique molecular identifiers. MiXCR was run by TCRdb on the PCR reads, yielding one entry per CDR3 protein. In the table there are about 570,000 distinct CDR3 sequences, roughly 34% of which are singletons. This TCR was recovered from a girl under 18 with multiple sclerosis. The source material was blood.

In nucleotides, the CDR3 is TGCGCCAGCAGCTTGGCCGCCAGGGATGGTAATGAGCAGTTCTTC. Its protein is CASSLAARDGNEQFF. The chain recombines TRBV5-1 with TRBJ2-1; a weak D match, TRBD1 (5 bases). Trimming shortened V by 0 bases and J by 7 bases, and 14 bases separated the two germline ends. Per the germline V gene, CDR1 is SGHRS and CDR2 is YFSETQ. The CDR3 covers 15 residues.